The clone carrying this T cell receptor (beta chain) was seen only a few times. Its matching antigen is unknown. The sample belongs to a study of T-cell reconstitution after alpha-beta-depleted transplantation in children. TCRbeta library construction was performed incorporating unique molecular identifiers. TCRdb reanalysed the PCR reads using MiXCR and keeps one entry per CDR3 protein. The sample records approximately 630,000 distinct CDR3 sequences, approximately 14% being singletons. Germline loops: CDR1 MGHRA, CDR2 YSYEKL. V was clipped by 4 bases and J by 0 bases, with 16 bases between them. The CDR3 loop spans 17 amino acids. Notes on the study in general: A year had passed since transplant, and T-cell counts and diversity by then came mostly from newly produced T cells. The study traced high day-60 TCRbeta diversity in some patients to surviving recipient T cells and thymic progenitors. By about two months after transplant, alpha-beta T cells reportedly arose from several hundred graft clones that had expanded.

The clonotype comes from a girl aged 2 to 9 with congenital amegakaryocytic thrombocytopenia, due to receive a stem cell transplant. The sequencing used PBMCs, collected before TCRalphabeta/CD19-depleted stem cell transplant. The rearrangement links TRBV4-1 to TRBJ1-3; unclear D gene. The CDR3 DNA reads TGCGCCAGCAGCCGATCCCGGACGTTGAGCTCTGGAAACACCATATATTTT. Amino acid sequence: CASSRSRTLSSGNTIYF.